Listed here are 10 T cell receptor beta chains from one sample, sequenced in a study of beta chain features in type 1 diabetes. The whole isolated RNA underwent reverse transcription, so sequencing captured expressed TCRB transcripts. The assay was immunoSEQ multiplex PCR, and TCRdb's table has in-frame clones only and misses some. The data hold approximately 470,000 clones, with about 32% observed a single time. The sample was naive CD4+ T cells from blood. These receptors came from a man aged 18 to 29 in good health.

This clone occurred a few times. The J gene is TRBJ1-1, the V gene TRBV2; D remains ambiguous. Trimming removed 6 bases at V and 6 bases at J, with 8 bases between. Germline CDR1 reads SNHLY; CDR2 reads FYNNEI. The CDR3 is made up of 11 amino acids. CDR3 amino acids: CASRPEAEAFF. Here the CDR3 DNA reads TGTGCCAGCAGGCCAGAGGCTGAAGCTTTCTTT.

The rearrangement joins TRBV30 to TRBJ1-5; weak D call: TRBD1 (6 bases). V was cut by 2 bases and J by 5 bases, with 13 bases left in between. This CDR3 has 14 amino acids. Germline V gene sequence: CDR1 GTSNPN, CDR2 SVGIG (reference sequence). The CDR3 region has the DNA TGTGCCTGGAGTACGGAACAGGGTGATCAGCCCCAGCATTTT. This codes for CAWSTEQGDQPQHF.

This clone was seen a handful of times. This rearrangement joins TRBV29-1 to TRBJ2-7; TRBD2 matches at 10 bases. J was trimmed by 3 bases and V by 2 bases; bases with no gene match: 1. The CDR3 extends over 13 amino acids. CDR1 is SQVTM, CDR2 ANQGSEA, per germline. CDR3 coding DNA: TGCAGCGTTGAACTAGCGGGAGACTACGAGCAGTACTTC. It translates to CSVELAGDYEQYF.

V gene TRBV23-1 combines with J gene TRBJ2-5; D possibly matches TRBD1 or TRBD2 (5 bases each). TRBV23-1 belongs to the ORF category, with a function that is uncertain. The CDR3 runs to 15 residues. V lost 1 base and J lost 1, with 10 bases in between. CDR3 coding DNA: TGCGCCAGCAGTCAATACCCCGGGACCCAAGAGACCCAGTACTTC. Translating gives CASSQYPGTQETQYF.

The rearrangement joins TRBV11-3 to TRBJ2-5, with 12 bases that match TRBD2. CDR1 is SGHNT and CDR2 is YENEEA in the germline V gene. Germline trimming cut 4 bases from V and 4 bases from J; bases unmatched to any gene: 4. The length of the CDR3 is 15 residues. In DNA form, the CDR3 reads TGTGCCAGCAGCTCGGGACTAGCGGGCCCAGAGACCCAGTACTTC. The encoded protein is CASSSGLAGPETQYF.

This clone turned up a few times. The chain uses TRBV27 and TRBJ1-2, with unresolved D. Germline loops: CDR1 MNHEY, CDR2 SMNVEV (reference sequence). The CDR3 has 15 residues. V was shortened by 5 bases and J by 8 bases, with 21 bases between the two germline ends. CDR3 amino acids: CASSNTGPLTRGYTF. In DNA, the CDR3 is TGTGCCAGCAGTAATACCGGGCCCCTTACCCGGGGCTACACCTTC.

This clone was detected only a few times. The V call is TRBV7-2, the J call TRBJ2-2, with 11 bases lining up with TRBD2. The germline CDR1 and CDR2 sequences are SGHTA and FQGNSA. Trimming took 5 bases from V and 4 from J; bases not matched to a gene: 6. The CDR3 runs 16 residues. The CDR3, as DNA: TGTGCCAGCAGCCAGATAGCGGGAGGGCTCACCGGGGAGCTGTTTTTT. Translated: CASSQIAGGLTGELFF.

CDR3 in DNA: TGTGCCAGCAGTCCCCACCCGGGACAGGGGACCCTCGAGCAGTACTTC. Amino acids: CASSPHPGQGTLEQYF. The chain combines TRBV28 with TRBJ2-7, with 10 bases matching TRBD1. Germline values: CDR1 MDHEN, CDR2 SYDVKM. The CDR3 loop spans 16 amino acids. V trimming: 5 bases; J trimming: 6 bases; junction bases outside the gene matches: 13.

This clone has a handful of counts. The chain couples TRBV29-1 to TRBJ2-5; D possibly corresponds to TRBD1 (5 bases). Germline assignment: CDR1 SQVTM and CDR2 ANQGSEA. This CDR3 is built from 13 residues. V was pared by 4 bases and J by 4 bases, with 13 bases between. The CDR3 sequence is CSVVGANGETQYF. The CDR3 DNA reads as TGCAGCGTTGTTGGGGCTAACGGAGAGACCCAGTACTTC. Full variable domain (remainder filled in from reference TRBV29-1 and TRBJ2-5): SAVISQKPSRDICQRGTSLTIQCQVDSQVTMMFWYRQQPGQSLTLIATANQGSEATYESGFVIDKFPISRPNLTFSTLTVSNMSPEDSSIYLCSVVGANGETQYFGPGTRLLVL.

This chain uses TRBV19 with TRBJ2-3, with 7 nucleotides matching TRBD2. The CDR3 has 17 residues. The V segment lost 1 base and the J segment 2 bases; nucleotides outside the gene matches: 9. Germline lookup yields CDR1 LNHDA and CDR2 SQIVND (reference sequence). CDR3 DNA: TGTGCCAGTAGTATAGGCAGCCGGCTAGCGGCCACAGATACGCAGTATTTT. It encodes CASSIGSRLAATDTQYF.